This TCR beta chain emerged from a study of blood T cell repertoires in COVID-19. Trimming stripped 3 bases from V and 8 bases from J, with 15 bases between. The CDR3 sequence is 14 residues long. CDR1 and CDR2 (germline): SGHNT, YYREEE (reference sequence). TCRdb keeps only in-frame clones here, not all; method: immunoSEQ multiplex PCR. The table records 50,000 to 65,000 clones, 81% of them present only once. The clonotype comes from a woman aged 55-75 years with acute or convalescent COVID-19. The J gene is TRBJ1-5, the V gene TRBV5-4, with D tentatively TRBD1 (6 bases). Sequencing was done on a sample of peripheral blood. CDR3 protein: CASSSGGAGKPQHF. The CDR3 DNA sequence: TGTGCCAGCAGCTCGGGGGGGGCCGGGAAGCCCCAGCATTTT.